This passage covers 19 T cell receptor beta chains from one sample sequenced in a study of T cells in narcolepsy (dated by TCRdb to between 2018 and 2020). Library creation used the immunoSEQ multiplex PCR assay. TCRdb holds this immuneACCESS table with in-frame rearrangements only. Some clones are missing; in checked studies, unresolved V genes explain under half, and the rest has no known cause. The sample table holds tens of thousands of clones, of which approximately 81% were seen once. The top ten clonotypes cover about 4.4% of the sample. The sequenced sample consisted of memory (CD45RA-) CD4+ T cells from blood. This specimen's cell subset or site label, per the study, means: memory T cells sorted ex vivo from peripheral blood. These TCRs come from a human donor in good health.

This chain connects TRBV5-4 to TRBJ1-2, with a tentative D call TRBD1 (5 bases). Germline-derived CDR1 and CDR2 are SGHNT and YYREEE (reference sequence). The V gene lost 3 bases and the J gene lost 7 bases, with 16 bases spanning the gap. CDR3 length: 14 residues. CDR3 in amino acids: CASSSEVGESGYTF. CDR3 in DNA: TGTGCCAGCAGCTCGGAGGTGGGGGAGAGTGGCTACACCTTC.

This chain joins TRBV18 and TRBJ2-5, with TRBD2 identical over 7 bases. The V gene end was trimmed by 4 bases and the J gene end by 5 bases; junction bases not matched to a gene: 7. In germline, CDR1 is KGHSH, CDR2 LQKENI. The CDR3 contains 14 residues. The CDR3 reads CASSRGGSGETQYF. The CDR3 nucleotides read TGTGCCAGCTCACGCGGGGGATCCGGTGAGACCCAGTACTTC. Complete variable domain (other parts from reference TRBV18 and TRBJ2-5): NAGVMQNPRHLVRRRGQEARLRCSPMKGHSHVYWYRQLPEEGLKFMVYLQKENIIDESGMPKERFSAEFPKEGPSILRIQQVVRGDSAAYFCASSRGGSGETQYFGPGTRLLVL.

The chain joins TRBV11-2 to TRBJ2-5; a weak D match, TRBD1 (5 bases). The germline V gene has CDR1 SGHAT and CDR2 FQNNGV. This CDR3 has 14 amino acids. The V gene lost 1 base and the J gene lost 7 bases, with 13 bases spanning the gap. The CDR3 loop is CASSLGSRAGTQYF. In DNA, the CDR3 is TGTGCCAGCAGCTTAGGGAGCAGGGCAGGGACCCAGTACTTC.

The chain recombines TRBV2 with TRBJ2-3; tentatively, D is TRBD1 or TRBD2 (6 bases each). The CDR3 is made up of 15 amino acids. In germline, CDR1 is SNHLY, CDR2 FYNNEI. Trimming removed 4 bases at V and 0 bases at J, with 11 bases between. DNA for the CDR3: TGTGCCAGCAGTGGGGGGGCCCATAGCACAGATACGCAGTATTTT. It encodes CASSGGAHSTDTQYF.

The sample holds a few counts of this clone. CDR3 in amino acids: CASSHGPGYLNTEAFF. CDR3 in DNA: TGTGCCAGTAGTCACGGTCCGGGATACCTGAACACTGAAGCTTTCTTT. The chain recombines TRBV19 with TRBJ1-1; D not certain. CDR3 length: 16 residues. V lost 5 bases and J 0 bases, leaving 16 bases between the germline ends. Germline V gene lookup returns CDR1 LNHDA and CDR2 SQIVND (reference sequence).

This clone was observed a handful of times. The CDR3 is CATSSPRRGRESYEQYF. CDR3 DNA sequence: TGTGCCACCAGCAGTCCCCGTAGGGGGCGAGAATCCTACGAGCAGTACTTC. The rearrangement joins TRBV15 to TRBJ2-7, with 7 bases that match TRBD1. Germline loops: CDR1 LNHNV, CDR2 YYDKDF (reference sequence). Trimming at V came to 3 bases and at J to 1 base, leaving 12 bases not matched to a gene. The CDR3 runs to 17 residues.

This chain connects TRBV6-6 to TRBJ2-3; D gene unclear. V lost 5 bases, J lost 6 bases, and 6 bases lay in between. In germline, CDR1 is MNHNY, CDR2 SVGAGI (reference sequence). This CDR3 contains 11 residues. CDR3 nucleotides: TGTGCCAGCAGTGACCAGGATACGCAGTATTTT. As protein: CASSDQDTQYF.

The chain employs TRBV5-6 and TRBJ1-1; D call uncertain. In germline, CDR1 is SGHDT, CDR2 YYEEEE. The CDR3 is 15 residues long. The V and J ends lost 0 bases and 0 bases respectively, with 9 bases between them. The CDR3 loop reads CASSLGTLLNTEAFF. CDR3 sequence (DNA): TGTGCCAGCAGCTTGGGGACCCTCTTGAACACTGAAGCTTTCTTT.

V is TRBV7-6 and J is TRBJ1-4; TRBD1 matches 7 bases. The CDR3 loop spans 14 amino acids. Germline CDR1 reads SGHVS; CDR2 reads FNYEAQ. The junction had 11 bases not matched to a gene; V was cut back by 5 bases and J by 11 bases. CDR3 loop: CASSPRQGLEKLFF. Here the CDR3 DNA reads TGTGCCAGCAGCCCCCGACAGGGATTGGAGAAACTGTTTTTT. Using reference TRBV7-6 and TRBJ1-4 for the parts outside the CDR3, the full variable domain is GAGVSQSPRYKVTKRGQDVALRCDPISGHVSLYWYRQALGQGPEFLTYFNYEAQQDKSGLPNDRFSAERPEGSISTLTIQRTEQRDSAMYRCASSPRQGLEKLFFGSGTQLSVL.

This clone was detected only a few times. The chain links TRBV10-3 to TRBJ2-6; weak D call: TRBD1 (6 bases). The CDR3 has 15 amino acids. In germline, CDR1 is ENHRY, CDR2 SYGVKD. The ends were cut back, 2 bases at V and 3 bases at J, with 8 bases in the middle. For the CDR3, the DNA is TGTGCCATCAGTGAGGACAGGTTTGGGGCCAACGTCCTGACTTTC. Translated: CAISEDRFGANVLTF.

This clone was seen once. At one boundary the junction diverges from the germline segment, which might be a read error. Other DNA variants within this sample encode the same CDR3. The chain has TRBV19 and TRBJ1-6; 7 bases align to TRBD1. CDR3 length: 19 residues. Per germline, CDR1 LNHDA and CDR2 SQIVND (reference sequence). The CDR3 DNA sequence: TGCGCCAGTAATAGACAGGGTTCAGGCCTCAGCTCCTATAATTCACCCCTCCACTTT. This sequence encodes CASNRQGSGLSSYNSPLHF.

This chain joins TRBV6-1 and TRBJ2-5, with D tentatively TRBD1 (5 bases). The assigned J gene may be wrong: the sequence end matches TRBJ2-7 better. Germline V gene lookup returns CDR1 MNHNS and CDR2 SASEGT. CDR3 length equals 16 residues. CDR3 coding DNA: TGTGCCAGCAGTGAAGCCTCAGGGATTATAGGGTACGAGCAGTACTTC. Protein sequence: CASSEASGIIGYEQYF.

This chain connects TRBV18 to TRBJ2-5; the D gene is possibly TRBD1 (6 bases). The CDR3 contains 14 residues. Per germline, CDR1 KGHSH and CDR2 LQKENI. Trimming pared 0 bases from V and 4 bases from J, leaving 9 bases between. CDR3 amino acids: CASSPPSRGETQYF. CDR3 coding DNA: TGTGCCAGCTCACCACCTAGCAGGGGAGAGACCCAGTACTTC.

The chain has TRBV4-2 and TRBJ1-5, with D tentatively TRBD1 (5 bases). Germline V gene sequence: CDR1 LGHNA, CDR2 YNFKEQ. The CDR3 has 13 residues. V was trimmed by 0 bases and J by 7 bases, leaving 7 bases between them. This CDR3 reads CASSQDDSQPQHF. The CDR3 DNA is TGTGCCAGCAGCCAAGACGACAGCCAGCCCCAGCATTTT.

V usage is TRBV12-5 and J usage is TRBJ2-7; 11 bases line up with TRBD1. Germline V gene data show CDR1 as LGHNT and CDR2 as FRNRAP. J was trimmed by 10 bases and V by 1 base; bases with no gene match: 12. The CDR3 sequence is 16 residues long. The CDR3 loop is CASGLANRGQGAYQYF. CDR3 in DNA: TGTGCTAGTGGTTTGGCTAACCGCGGACAGGGGGCATACCAGTACTTC.

The J gene is TRBJ2-6, the V gene TRBV4-3; D perhaps matches TRBD1 (6 bases). From germline, CDR1 is LGHNA and CDR2 YSLEER. Deletions cut 0 bases from V and 4 bases from J, with 10 bases between. CDR3 length: 16 amino acids. Here the CDR3 reads CASSQEGGSGANVLTF. CDR3 nucleotides: TGCGCCAGCAGCCAAGAAGGGGGTTCGGGGGCCAACGTCCTGACTTTC.

The rearrangement links TRBV6-1 to TRBJ1-2, with TRBD1 as a possible D gene (6 bases). The germline V gene has CDR1 MNHNS and CDR2 SASEGT. With 6 bases removed from V and 0 bases from J, the gap between germline ends came to 14 bases. The CDR3 runs to 15 residues. CDR3 residues: CASRSWTAANYGYTF. The CDR3 region has the DNA TGTGCCAGCAGGTCTTGGACAGCAGCTAACTATGGCTACACCTTC.

This clone was seen only a few times. This chain links TRBV7-9 with TRBJ1-1, with D possibly being TRBD1 (5 bases). The length of the CDR3 is 12 residues. Germline V gene data show CDR1 as SEHNR and CDR2 as FQNEAQ (reference sequence). V was clipped by 7 bases and J by 3 bases, with 9 bases between them. CDR3 in DNA: TGTGCCAGCATACCGGGGGACACTGAAGCTTTCTTT. It yields the protein CASIPGDTEAFF.

This sequence joins TRBV6-1 and TRBJ2-1, with D perhaps matching TRBD1 or TRBD2 (5 bases each). This CDR3 comprises 15 residues. The V gene's germline CDR1 is MNHNS and CDR2 SASEGT. Trimming stripped 5 bases from V and 6 bases from J, with 17 bases between. The CDR3 region has the DNA TGTGCCAGCAGTAAGGCGAGGGGACCCGGCAATGAGCAGTTCTTC. This sequence encodes CASSKARGPGNEQFF.